The clone carrying this T cell receptor beta chain occurred a few times. Its antigen is as yet unknown. This sample stems from a study of T-cell reconstitution after alpha-beta-depleted transplantation in children. Whole-study results and caveats: One year post-transplant, T-cell counts and diversity were largely derived from T cells produced anew. Several hundred expanded graft clones reportedly gave rise to the alpha-beta T cells present about two months after transplant. Elevated TCRbeta diversity at day 60 was traced, in some patients, to surviving recipient T cells and thymic progenitors.

For TCRbeta, the library was prepared with unique molecular identifiers. TCRdb recomputed calls from the PCR reads with MiXCR, one row per CDR3 protein. This sample has about 60,000 distinct CDR3 sequences, with about 40% found just once. Trimming cost V 0 bases and J 4 bases, with 13 bases left between them. The V gene's germline CDR1 is PRHDT and CDR2 FYEKMQ (reference sequence). This CDR3 has 15 residues. The rearrangement links TRBV13 to TRBJ2-7; D assignment may be TRBD1 or TRBD2 (6 bases each). The sample in question was PBMCs, mostly from graft donor cells, obtained 360 days after TCRalphabeta/CD19-depleted stem cell transplant. This sequence originates from a male patient aged 10 to 17 who had a stem cell transplant for acute lymphoblastic leukemia, so the T cells may come from the graft donor. The CDR3 bases are TGTGCCAGCAGCTTAGGGGGGGGCCGACGATACGAGCAGTACTTC. It encodes CASSLGGGRRYEQYF.